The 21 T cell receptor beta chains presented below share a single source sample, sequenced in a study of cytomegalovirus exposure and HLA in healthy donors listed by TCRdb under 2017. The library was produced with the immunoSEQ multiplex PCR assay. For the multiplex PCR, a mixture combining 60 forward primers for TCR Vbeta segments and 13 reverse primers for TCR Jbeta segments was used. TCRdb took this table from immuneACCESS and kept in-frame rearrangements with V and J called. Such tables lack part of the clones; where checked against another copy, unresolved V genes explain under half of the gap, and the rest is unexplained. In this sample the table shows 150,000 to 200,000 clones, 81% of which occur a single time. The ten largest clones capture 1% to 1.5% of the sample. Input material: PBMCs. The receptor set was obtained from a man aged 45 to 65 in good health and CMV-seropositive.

The CDR3 protein is CASSQGAGSTDTQYF. DNA for the CDR3: TGTGCCAGCAGCCAAGGGGCTGGTAGCACAGATACGCAGTATTTT. The rearrangement uses TRBV7-3 and TRBJ2-3; D perhaps matches TRBD1 (5 bases). The CDR3 runs 15 residues. V was shortened by 5 bases and J by 0 bases, with 12 bases between the two germline ends. Looked up from germline, CDR1 is SGHTA and CDR2 is FQGTGA.

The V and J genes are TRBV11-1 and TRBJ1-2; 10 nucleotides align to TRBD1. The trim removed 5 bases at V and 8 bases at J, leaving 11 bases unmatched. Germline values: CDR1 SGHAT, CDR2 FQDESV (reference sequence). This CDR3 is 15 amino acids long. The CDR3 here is CASSPAGTGDPGYTF. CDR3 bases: TGTGCCAGCAGCCCCGCCGGGACAGGGGATCCAGGCTACACCTTC.

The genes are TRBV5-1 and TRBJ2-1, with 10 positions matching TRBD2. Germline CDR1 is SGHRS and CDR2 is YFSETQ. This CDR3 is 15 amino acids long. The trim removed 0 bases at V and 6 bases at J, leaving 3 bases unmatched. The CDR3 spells CASSLASGGFNEQFF. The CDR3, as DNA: TGCGCCAGCAGCTTGGCTAGCGGGGGATTCAATGAGCAGTTCTTC.

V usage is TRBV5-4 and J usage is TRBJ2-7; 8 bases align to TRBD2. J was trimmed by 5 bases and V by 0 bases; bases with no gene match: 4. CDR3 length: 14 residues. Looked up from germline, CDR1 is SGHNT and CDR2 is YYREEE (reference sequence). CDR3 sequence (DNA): TGTGCCAGCAGCTTGGACCGTAGCGGGGACGAGCAGTACTTC. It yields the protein CASSLDRSGDEQYF.

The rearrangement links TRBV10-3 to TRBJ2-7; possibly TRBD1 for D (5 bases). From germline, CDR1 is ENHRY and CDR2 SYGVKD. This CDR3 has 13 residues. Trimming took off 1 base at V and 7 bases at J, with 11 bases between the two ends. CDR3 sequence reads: CAISEYRTREQYF. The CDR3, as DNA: TGTGCCATCAGTGAGTACAGGACCCGGGAGCAGTACTTC.

CDR3 protein: CASSLRPGVGGGDTGELFF. The CDR3, as DNA: TGTGCCAGCAGCTTACGTCCCGGGGTCGGGGGAGGGGACACCGGGGAGCTGTTTTTT. The chain employs TRBV7-2 and TRBJ2-2, with 7 bases aligning to TRBD2. The CDR3 sequence is 19 residues long. Trimming took 2 bases from V and 3 from J; bases not matched to a gene: 15. The germline CDR1 and CDR2 sequences are SGHTA and FQGNSA.

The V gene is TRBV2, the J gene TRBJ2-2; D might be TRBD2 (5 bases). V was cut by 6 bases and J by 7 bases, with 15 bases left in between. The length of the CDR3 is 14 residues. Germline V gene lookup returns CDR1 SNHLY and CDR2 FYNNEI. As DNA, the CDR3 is TGTGCCAGCAGAGAGGTGGGAGCAGTCGGGGAGCTGTTTTTT. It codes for CASREVGAVGELFF. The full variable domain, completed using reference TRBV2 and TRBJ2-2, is EPEVTQTPSHQVTQMGQEVILRCVPISNHLYFYWYRQILGQKVEFLVSFYNNEISEKSEIFDDQFSVERPDGSNFTLKIRSTKLEDSAMYFCASREVGAVGELFFGEGSRLTVL.

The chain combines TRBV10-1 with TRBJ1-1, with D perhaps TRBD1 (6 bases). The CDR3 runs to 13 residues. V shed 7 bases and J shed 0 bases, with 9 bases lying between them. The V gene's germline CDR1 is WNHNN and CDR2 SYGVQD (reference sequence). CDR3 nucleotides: TGCGCCAGCAAAGGACAGATGAACACTGAAGCTTTCTTT. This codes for CASKGQMNTEAFF.

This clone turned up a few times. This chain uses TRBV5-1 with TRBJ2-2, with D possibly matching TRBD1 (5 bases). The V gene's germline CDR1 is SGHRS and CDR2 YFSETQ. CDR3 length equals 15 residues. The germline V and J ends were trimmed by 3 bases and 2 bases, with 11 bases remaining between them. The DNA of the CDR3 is TGCGCCAGCAGCTCCAGGGCTCTCAACACCGGGGAGCTGTTTTTT. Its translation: CASSSRALNTGELFF.

The CDR3 sequence: CASSSRQGRTEAFF. The CDR3, as DNA: TGTGCCAGCAGCTCGAGACAGGGGCGCACTGAAGCTTTCTTT. This rearrangement joins TRBV11-2 to TRBJ1-1; 8 nucleotides line up with TRBD1. Germline loops: CDR1 SGHAT, CDR2 FQNNGV. The CDR3 covers 14 residues. V shed 4 bases and J 4 bases; nucleotides not matched to a gene: 5.

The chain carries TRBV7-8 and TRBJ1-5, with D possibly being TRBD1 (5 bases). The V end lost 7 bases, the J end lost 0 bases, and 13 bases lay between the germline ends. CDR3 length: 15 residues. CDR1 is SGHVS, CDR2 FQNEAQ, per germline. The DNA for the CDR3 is TGTGCCAGCACCGACCAGGGAGGTAGCAATCAGCCCCAGCATTTT. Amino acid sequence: CASTDQGGSNQPQHF. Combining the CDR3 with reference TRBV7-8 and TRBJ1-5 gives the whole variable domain GAGVSQSPRYKVAKRGQDVALRCDPISGHVSLFWYQQALGQGPEFLTYFQNEAQLDKSGLPSDRFFAERPEGSVSTLKIQRTQQEDSAVYLCASTDQGGSNQPQHFGDGTRLSIL.

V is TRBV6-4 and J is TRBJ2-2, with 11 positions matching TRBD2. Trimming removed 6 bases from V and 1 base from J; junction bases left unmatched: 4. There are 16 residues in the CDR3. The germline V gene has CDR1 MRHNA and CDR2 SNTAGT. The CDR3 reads CASSPLAGENTGELFF. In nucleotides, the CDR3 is TGTGCCAGCAGCCCACTAGCGGGGGAGAACACCGGGGAGCTGTTTTTT.

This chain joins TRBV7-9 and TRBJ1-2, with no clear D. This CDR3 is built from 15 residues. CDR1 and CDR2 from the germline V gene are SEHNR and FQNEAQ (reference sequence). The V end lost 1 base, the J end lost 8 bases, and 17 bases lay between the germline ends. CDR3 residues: CASSLVTEESRGYTF. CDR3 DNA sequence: TGTGCCAGCAGCTTAGTTACGGAGGAGTCGAGGGGCTACACCTTC.

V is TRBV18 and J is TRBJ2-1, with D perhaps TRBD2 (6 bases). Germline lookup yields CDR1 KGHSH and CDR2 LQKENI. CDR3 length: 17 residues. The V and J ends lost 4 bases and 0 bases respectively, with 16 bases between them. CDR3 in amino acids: CASSQLGGGSSYNEQFF. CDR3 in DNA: TGTGCCAGCTCACAACTCGGCGGAGGGAGCTCCTACAATGAGCAGTTCTTC.

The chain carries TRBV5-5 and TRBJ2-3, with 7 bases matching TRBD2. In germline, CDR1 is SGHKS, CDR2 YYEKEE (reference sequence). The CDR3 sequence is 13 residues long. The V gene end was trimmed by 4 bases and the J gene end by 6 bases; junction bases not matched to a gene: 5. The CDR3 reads CASSRGDVDTQYF. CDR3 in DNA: TGTGCCAGCAGCCGGGGGGATGTGGATACGCAGTATTTT. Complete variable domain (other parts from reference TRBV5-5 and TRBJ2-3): DAGVTQSPTHLIKTRGQQVTLRCSPISGHKSVSWYQQVLGQGPQFIFQYYEKEERGRGNFPDRFSARQFPNYSSELNVNALLLGDSALYLCASSRGDVDTQYFGPGTRLTVL.

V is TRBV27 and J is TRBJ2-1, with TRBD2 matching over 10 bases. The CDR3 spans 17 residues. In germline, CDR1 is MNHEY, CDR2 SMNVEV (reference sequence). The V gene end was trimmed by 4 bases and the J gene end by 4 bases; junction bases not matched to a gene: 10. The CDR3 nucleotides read TGTGCCAGCAGTTCGTCCCCGGTAGCGGGGGGATACAATGAGCAGTTCTTC. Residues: CASSSSPVAGGYNEQFF.

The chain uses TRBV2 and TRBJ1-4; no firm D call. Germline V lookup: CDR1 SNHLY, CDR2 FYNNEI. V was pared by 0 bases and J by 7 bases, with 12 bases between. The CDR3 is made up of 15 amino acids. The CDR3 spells CASSEALARGEKLFF. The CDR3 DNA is TGTGCCAGCAGTGAAGCGCTCGCTCGGGGTGAAAAACTGTTTTTT.

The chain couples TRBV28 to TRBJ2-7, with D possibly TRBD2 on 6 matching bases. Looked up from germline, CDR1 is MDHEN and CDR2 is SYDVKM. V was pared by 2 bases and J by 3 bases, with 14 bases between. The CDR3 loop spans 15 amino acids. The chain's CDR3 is CASSLGGTAGYEQYF. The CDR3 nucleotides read TGTGCCAGCAGTTTAGGCGGGACGGCGGGCTACGAGCAGTACTTC.

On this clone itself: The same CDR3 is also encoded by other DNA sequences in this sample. CDR3 in amino acids: CASSPGGGNQPQHF. The CDR3 DNA follows: TGTGCCAGCAGCCCCGGGGGTGGAAATCAGCCCCAGCATTTT. This chain joins TRBV4-2 and TRBJ1-5; tentatively, D is TRBD1 (5 bases). V lost 4 bases, J lost 4 bases, and 11 bases lay in between. CDR1 is LGHNA, CDR2 YNFKEQ, per germline. CDR3 length: 14 amino acids.

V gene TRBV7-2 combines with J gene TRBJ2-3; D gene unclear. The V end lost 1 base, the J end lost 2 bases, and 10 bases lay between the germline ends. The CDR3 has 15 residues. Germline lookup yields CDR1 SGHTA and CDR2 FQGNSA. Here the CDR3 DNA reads TGTGCCAGCAGCTTAGTAGGCGGTATCACAGATACGCAGTATTTT. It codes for CASSLVGGITDTQYF.

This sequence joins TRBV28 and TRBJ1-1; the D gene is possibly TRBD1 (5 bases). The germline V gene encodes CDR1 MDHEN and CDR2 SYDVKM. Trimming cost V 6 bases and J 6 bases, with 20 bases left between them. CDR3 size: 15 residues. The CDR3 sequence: CASSPGPGWGAEAFF. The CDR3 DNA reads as TGTGCCAGCAGCCCTGGGCCAGGGTGGGGCGCTGAAGCTTTCTTT.